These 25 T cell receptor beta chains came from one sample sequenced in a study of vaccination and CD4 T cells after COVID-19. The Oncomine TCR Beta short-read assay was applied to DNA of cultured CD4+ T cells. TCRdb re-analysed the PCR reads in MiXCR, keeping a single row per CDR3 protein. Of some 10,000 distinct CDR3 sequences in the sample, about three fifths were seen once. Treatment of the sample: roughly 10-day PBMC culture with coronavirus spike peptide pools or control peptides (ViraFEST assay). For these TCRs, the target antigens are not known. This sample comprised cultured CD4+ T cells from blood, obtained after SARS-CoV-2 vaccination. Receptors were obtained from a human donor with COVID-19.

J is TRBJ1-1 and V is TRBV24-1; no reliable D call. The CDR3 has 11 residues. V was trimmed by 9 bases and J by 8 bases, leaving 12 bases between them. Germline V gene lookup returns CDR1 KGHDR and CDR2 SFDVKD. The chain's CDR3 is CATASRGEAFF. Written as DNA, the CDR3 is TGTGCCACCGCGTCAAGAGGAGAAGCTTTCTTT.

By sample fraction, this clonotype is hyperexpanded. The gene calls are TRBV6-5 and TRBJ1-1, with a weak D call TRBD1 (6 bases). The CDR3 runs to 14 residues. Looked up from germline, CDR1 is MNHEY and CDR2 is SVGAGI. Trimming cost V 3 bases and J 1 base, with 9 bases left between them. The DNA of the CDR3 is TGTGCCAGCAGTTATACAGGGCCGAACACTGAAGCTTTCTTT. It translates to CASSYTGPNTEAFF.

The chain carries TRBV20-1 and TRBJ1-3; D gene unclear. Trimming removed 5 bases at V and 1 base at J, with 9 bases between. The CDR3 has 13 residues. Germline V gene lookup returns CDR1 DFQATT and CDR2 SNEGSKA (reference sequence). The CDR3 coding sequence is TGCAGTGCTGCCGGCGGATCTGGAAACACCATATATTTT. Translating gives CSAAGGSGNTIYF.

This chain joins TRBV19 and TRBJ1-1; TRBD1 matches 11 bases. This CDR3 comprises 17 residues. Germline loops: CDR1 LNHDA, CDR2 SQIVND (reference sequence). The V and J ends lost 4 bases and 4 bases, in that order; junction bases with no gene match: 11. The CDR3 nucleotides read TGTGCCAGTAGTAGAGGGACAGGGGGGATGGAGGTCACTGAAGCTTTCTTT. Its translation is CASSRGTGGMEVTEAFF.

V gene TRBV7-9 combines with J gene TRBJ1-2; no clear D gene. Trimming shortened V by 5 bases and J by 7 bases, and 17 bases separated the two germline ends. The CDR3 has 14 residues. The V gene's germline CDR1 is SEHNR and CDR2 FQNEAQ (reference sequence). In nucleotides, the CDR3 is TGTGCCAGCAGCCCGCCTATAATTGGTCTTGGCTACACCTTC. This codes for CASSPPIIGLGYTF.

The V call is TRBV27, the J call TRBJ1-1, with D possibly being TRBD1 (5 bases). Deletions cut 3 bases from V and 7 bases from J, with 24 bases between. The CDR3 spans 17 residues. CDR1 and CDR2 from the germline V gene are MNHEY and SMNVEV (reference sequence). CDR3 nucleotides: TGTGCCAGCAGTTTTGGTGGAGTCGGAGGGGACCTTGGTGAAGCTTTCTTT. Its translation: CASSFGGVGGDLGEAFF.

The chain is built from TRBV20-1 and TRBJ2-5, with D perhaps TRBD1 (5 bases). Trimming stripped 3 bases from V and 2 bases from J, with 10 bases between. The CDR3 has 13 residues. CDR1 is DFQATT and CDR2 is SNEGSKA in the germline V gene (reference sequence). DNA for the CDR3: TGCAGTGCTAGTGACAGTAGACAAGAGACCCAGTACTTC. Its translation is CSASDSRQETQYF.

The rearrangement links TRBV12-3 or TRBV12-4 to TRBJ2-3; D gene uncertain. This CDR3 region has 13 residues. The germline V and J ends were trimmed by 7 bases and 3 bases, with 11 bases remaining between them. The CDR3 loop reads CASNPLRTDTQYF. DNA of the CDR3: TGTGCCAGCAACCCCCTTCGTACAGATACGCAGTATTTT.

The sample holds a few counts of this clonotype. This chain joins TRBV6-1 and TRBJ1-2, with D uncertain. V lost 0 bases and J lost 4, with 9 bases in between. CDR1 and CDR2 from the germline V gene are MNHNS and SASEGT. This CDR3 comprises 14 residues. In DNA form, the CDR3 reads TGTGCCAGCAGTGAAGCTGGACGGCTCTATGGCTACACCTTC. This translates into CASSEAGRLYGYTF.

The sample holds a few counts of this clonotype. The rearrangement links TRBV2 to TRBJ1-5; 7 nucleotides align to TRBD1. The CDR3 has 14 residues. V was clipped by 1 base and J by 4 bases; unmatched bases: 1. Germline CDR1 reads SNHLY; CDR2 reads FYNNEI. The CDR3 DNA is TGTGCCAGCAGTGAAGGGACAGGAAATCAGCCCCAGCATTTT. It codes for CASSEGTGNQPQHF.

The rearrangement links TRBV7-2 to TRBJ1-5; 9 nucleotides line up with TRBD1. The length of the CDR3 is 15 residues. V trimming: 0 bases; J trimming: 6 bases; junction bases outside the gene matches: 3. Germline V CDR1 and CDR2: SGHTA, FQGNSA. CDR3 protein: CASSLAGQGSQPQHF. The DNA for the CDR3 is TGTGCCAGCAGCTTAGCGGGACAGGGAAGTCAGCCCCAGCATTTT.

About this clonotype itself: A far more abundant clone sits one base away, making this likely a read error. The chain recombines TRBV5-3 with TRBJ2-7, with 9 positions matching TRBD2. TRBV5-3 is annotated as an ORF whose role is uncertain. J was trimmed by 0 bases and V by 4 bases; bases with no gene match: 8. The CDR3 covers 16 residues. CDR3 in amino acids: CARSPRLAGSSYEQYF. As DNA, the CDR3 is TGTGCCAGAAGCCCGCGTCTAGCGGGGAGCTCCTACGAGCAGTACTTC.

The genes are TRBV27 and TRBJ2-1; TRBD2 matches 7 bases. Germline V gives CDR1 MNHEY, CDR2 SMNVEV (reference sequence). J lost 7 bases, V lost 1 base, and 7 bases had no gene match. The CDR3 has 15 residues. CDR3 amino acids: CASSLLPSGRNEQFF. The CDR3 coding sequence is TGTGCCAGCAGTTTATTGCCTAGCGGACGGAATGAGCAGTTCTTC.

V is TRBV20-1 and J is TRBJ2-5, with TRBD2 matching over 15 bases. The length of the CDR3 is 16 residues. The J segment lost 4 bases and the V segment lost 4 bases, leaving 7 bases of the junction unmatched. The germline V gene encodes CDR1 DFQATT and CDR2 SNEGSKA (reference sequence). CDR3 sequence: CSAKGLAGGWVETQYF. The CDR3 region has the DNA TGCAGTGCTAAGGGACTAGCGGGGGGCTGGGTAGAGACCCAGTACTTC.

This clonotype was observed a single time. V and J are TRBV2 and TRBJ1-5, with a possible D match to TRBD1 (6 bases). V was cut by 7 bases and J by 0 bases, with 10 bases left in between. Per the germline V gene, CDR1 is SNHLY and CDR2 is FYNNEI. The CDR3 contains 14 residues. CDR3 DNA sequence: TGTGCCAGCAACCGGGACAATAGCAATCAGCCCCAGCATTTT. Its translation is CASNRDNSNQPQHF.

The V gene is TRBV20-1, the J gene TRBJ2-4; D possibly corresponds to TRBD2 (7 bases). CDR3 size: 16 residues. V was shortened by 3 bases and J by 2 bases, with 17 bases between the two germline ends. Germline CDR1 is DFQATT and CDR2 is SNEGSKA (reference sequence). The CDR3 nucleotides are TGCAGTGCTAGTGCGACTGGGGGGGCTTCCAAAAACATTCAGTACTTC. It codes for CSASATGGASKNIQYF.

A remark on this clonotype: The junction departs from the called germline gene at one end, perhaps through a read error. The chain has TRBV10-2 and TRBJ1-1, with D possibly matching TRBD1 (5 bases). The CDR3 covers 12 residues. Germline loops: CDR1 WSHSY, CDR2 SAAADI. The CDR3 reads CASNGRGADAFF. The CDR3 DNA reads TGCGCCAGCAACGGGAGGGGCGCTGATGCTTTCTTT.

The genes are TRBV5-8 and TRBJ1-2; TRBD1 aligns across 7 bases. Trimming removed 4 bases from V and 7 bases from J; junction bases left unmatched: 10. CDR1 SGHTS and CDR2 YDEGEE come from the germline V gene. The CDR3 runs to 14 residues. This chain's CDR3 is CASSPTGTGSGYTF. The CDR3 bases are TGTGCCAGCAGCCCGACAGGGACGGGAAGTGGCTACACCTTC.

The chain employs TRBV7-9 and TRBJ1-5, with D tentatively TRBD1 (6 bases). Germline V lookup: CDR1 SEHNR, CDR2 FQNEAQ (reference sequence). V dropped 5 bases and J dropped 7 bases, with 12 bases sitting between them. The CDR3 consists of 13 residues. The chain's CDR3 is CASSRKGEQPQHF. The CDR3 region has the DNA TGTGCCAGCAGCAGGAAGGGGGAACAGCCCCAGCATTTT.

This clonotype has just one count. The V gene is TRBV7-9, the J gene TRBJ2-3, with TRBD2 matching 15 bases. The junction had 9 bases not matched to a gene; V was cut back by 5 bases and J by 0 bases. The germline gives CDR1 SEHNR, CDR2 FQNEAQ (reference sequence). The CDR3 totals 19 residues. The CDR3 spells CASSGGTSGGPTSTDTQYF. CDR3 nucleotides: TGTGCCAGCAGCGGGGGGACTAGCGGGGGGCCGACTAGCACAGATACGCAGTATTTT.

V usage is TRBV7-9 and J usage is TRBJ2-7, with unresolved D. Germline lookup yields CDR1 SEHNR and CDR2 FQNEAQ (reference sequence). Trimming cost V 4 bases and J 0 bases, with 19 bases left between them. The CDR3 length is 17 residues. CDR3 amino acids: CASSSKEPGPSSYEQYF. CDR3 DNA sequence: TGTGCCAGCAGCTCAAAAGAACCGGGCCCTAGCTCCTACGAGCAGTACTTC.

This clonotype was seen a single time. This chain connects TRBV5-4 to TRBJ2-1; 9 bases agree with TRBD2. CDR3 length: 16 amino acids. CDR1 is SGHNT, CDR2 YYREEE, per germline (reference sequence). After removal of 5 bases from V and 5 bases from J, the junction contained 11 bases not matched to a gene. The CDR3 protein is CASSSGRSSGDNEQFF. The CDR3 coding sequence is TGTGCCAGCAGTTCCGGACGGTCTAGCGGGGACAATGAGCAGTTCTTC. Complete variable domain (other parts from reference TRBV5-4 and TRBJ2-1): ETGVTQSPTHLIKTRGQQVTLRCSSQSGHNTVSWYQQALGQGPQFIFQYYREEENGRGNFPPRFSGLQFPNYSSELNVNALELDDSALYLCASSSGRSSGDNEQFFGPGTRLTVL.

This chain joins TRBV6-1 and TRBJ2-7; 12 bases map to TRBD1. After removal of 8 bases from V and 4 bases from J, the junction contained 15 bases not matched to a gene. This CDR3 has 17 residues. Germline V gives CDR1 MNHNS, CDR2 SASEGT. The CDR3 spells CASGPAGTGGVRYEQYF. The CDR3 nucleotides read TGTGCCAGCGGACCTGCCGGGACAGGGGGCGTTCGGTACGAGCAGTACTTC.

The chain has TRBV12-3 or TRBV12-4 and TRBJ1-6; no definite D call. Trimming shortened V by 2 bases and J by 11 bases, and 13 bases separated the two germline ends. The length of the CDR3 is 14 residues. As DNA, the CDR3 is TGTGCCAGCAGTTTATTATCCCGCGAGGCACCCCTCCACTTT. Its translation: CASSLLSREAPLHF.

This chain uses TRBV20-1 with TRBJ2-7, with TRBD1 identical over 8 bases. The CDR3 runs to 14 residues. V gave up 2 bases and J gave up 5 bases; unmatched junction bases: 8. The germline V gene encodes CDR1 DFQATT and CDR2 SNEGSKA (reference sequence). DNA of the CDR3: TGCAGTGCTAGAACCTCGGACAGGGTTAACGAGCAGTACTTC. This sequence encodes CSARTSDRVNEQYF.